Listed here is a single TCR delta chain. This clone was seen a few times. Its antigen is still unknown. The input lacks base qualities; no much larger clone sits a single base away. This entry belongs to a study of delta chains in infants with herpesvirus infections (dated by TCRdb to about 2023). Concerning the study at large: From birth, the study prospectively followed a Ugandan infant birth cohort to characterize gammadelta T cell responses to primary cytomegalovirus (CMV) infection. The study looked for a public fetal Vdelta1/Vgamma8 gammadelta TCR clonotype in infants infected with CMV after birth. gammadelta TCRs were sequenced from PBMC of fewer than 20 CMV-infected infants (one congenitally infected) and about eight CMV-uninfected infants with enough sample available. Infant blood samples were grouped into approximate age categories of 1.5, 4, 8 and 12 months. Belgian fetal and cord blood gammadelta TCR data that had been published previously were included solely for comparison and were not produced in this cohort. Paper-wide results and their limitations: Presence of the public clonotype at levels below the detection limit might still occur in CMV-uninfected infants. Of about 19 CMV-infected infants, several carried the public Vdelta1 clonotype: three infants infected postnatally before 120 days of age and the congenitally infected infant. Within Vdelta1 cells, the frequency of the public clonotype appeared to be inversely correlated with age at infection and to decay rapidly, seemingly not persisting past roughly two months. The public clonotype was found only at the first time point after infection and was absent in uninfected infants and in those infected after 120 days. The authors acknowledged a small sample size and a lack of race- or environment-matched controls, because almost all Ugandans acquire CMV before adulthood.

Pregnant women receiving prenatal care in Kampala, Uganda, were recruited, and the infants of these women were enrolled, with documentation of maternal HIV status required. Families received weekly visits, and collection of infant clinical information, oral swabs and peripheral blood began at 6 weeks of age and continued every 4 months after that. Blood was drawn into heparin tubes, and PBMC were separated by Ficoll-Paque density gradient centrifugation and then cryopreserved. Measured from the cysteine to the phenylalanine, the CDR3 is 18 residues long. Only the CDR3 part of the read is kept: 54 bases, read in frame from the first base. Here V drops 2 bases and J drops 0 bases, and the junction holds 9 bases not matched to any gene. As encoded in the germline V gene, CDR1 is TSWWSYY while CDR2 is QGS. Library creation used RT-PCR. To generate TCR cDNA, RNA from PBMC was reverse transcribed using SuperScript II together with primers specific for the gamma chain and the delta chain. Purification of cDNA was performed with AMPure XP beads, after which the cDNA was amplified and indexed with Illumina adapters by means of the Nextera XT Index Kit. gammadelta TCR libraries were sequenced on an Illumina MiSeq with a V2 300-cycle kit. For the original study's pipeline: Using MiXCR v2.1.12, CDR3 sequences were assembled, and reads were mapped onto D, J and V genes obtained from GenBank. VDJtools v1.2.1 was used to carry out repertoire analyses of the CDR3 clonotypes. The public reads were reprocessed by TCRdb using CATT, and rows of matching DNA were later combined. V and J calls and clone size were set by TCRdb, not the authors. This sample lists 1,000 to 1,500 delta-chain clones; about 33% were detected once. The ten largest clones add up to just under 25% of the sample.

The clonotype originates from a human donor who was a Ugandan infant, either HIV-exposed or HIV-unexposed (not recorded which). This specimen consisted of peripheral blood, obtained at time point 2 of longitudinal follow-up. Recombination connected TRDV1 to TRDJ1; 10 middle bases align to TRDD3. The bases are TGTGCTCTTGGGGAATTCCGTCCCCTGGGGGATAACACCGATAAACTCATCTTT. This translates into CALGEFRPLGDNTDKLIF.